This record covers a single T cell receptor beta chain. Profiling relied on immunoSEQ multiplex PCR, and the TCRdb table lists in-frame clones only, not all of them. The table shows 97,000 or so clones, with 90% occurring only once. Trimming took off 0 bases at V and 1 base at J, with 10 bases between the two ends. Germline CDR1 reads MGHRA; CDR2 reads YSYEKL. The CDR3 runs 16 residues. The sample comes from a study of OX40 agonist ivuxolimab in advanced cancers. Background on the study: Earlier anti-PD-1, anti-PD-L1 or anti-CTLA-4 therapy was permitted; about 44% had received some.

Exclusion applied to patients with autoimmune disease history or systemic immunosuppression. V and J are TRBV4-1 and TRBJ2-1; D possibly corresponds to TRBD1 (5 bases). The specimen comprised CD4+ or CD8+ T cells sorted from blood, sampled in a trial of the OX40 agonist ivuxolimab. This receptor was taken from an adult with an advanced solid tumor such as melanoma, head and neck, liver or kidney cancer. The CDR3: CASSQDPGLSYNEQFF. The CDR3 nucleotides read TGCGCCAGCAGCCAAGACCCAGGGTTGTCCTACAATGAGCAGTTCTTC.